This T cell receptor (beta chain) appears in the sequencing data of a study of T cell repertoires in cytomegalovirus infection. Looking at the study overall: Both a matching HLA type and CMV infection were indicated by public TCR beta signatures.

In TCRdb, the reads were re-called with MiXCR into one record per CDR3 protein. The sample shows about 220,000 distinct CDR3 sequences, around 40% of them seen only once. Germline CDR1 SGHAT, CDR2 FQNNGV. Trimming took 4 bases from V and 6 from J, leaving 8 bases between them. CDR3 size: 12 residues. Comment on this clonotype: Its antigen is not identified. This may arise from a read error, as a much more abundant clone is one base away.

The J gene is TRBJ2-3, the V gene TRBV11-2; no clear D. This sequence was found in a human donor in good health (CMV status not recorded). Some clones in this sample may be carry-over from other donors' samples. Sequences were derived from CD8+ T cells from cultured PBMCs, sampled from culture after CMV antigen stimulation. CDR3 in DNA: TGTGCCAGCAGCTCAATGAGTGATACGCAGTATTTT. It yields the protein CASSSMSDTQYF.